By frequency in the sample, the clone carrying this TCR beta chain is medium-sized. Its target is not known. This entry is derived from a study of identical twins. Study observations and caveats: Monozygotic twins shared more out-of-frame TCR alpha than recombination models predicted. Fewer insertions marked abundant cord blood beta clonotypes; young adult naive trended weakly, memory not at all.

The V segment lost 3 bases and the J segment 3 bases; nucleotides outside the gene matches: 4. The CDR3 length is 15 residues. Germline CDR1 is SEHNR and CDR2 is FQNEAQ (reference sequence). TCRdb used MiXCR to reprocess the 5' RACE reads, holding one entry per CDR3 protein. Among under 300,000 distinct CDR3 sequences, about 14% were seen once, and the ten largest hold 8.8%. What was sequenced was memory (CD45RO+) T cells sorted from blood. The sequence was obtained from a young woman in good health. The V and J genes are TRBV7-9 and TRBJ2-7; 11 bases match TRBD1. CDR3 coding DNA: TGTGCCAGCAGCTTCCTGGGACAGGGGGACTACGAGCAGTACTTC. It is translated as CASSFLGQGDYEQYF.